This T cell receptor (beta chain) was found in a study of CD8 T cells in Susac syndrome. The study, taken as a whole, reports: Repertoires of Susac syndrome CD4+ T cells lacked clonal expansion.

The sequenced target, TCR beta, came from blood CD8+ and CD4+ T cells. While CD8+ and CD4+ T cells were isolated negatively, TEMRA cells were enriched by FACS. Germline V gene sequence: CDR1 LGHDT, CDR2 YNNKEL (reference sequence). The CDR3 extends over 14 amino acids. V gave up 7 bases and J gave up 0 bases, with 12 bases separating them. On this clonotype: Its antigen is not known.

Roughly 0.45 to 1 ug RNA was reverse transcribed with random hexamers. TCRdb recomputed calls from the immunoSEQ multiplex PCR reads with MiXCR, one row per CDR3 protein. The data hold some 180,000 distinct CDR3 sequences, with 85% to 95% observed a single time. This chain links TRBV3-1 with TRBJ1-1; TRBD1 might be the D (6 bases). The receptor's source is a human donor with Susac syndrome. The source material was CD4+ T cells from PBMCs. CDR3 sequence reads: CASTLDSLNTEAFF. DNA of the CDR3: TGTGCCAGCACCCTGGACAGTTTGAACACTGAAGCTTTCTTT.